These 27 T cell receptor beta chains were sequenced from one sample in a study of cytomegalovirus exposure and HLA in healthy donors. PCR used 60 Vbeta primers and 13 Jbeta primers. Sequencing was performed with immunoSEQ multiplex PCR; in TCRdb, only in-frame clones are kept and a portion is missing. The sample has 120,000 to 150,000 clones, more than 80% seen once; the top ten hold 4% to 4.5%. Sequenced sample: PBMCs. These receptors were collected from a woman aged 40 to 49 in good health and CMV-seropositive.

This chain connects TRBV7-3 to TRBJ2-3; 10 bases map to TRBD2. The V gene end was trimmed by 2 bases and the J gene end by 5 bases; junction bases not matched to a gene: 7. The CDR3 extends over 16 amino acids. Germline values: CDR1 SGHTA, CDR2 FQGTGA. Written as DNA, the CDR3 is TGTGCCAGCAGCTTACGTGAGCGGGAGGGCCGAGATACGCAGTATTTT. This codes for CASSLREREGRDTQYF.

The chain links TRBV27 to TRBJ2-7; tentatively, D is TRBD1 (5 bases). Germline V gene data show CDR1 as MNHEY and CDR2 as SMNVEV (reference sequence). Trimming shortened V by 3 bases and J by 6 bases, and 12 bases separated the two germline ends. The CDR3 has 13 amino acids. CDR3 in amino acids: CASSLQPRAEQYF. As DNA, the CDR3 is TGTGCCAGCAGTTTGCAACCCAGGGCCGAGCAGTACTTC.

As regards this clone: Distinct nucleotide sequences in the sample also encode this CDR3. V is TRBV9 and J is TRBJ2-3; 8 bases match TRBD2. Germline CDR1 and CDR2: SGDLS and YYNGEE. The CDR3 contains 15 residues. J lost 0 bases, V lost 2 bases, and 2 bases had no gene match. The CDR3 is CASSVGGASTDTQYF. The CDR3 coding sequence is TGTGCCAGCAGCGTCGGGGGGGCTAGCACAGATACGCAGTATTTT. Full variable domain (missing parts from reference TRBV9 and TRBJ2-3): DSGVTQTPKHLITATGQRVTLRCSPRSGDLSVYWYQQSLDQGLQFLIQYYNGEERAKGNILERFSAQQFPDLHSELNLSSLELGDSALYFCASSVGGASTDTQYFGPGTRLTVL.

The rearrangement links TRBV5-1 to TRBJ2-1; 8 bases fit TRBD1. Trimming at V came to 4 bases and at J to 4 bases, leaving 4 bases not matched to a gene. From germline, CDR1 is SGHRS and CDR2 YFSETQ. The CDR3 runs to 14 residues. CDR3 sequence reads: CASSEQGVYNEQFF. CDR3 sequence (DNA): TGCGCCAGCAGCGAACAGGGGGTGTACAATGAGCAGTTCTTC.

This clone was seen just once. The V and J genes are TRBV28 and TRBJ2-7; TRBD2 might be the D (6 bases). V was shortened by 2 bases and J by 4 bases, with 9 bases between the two germline ends. Germline V gives CDR1 MDHEN, CDR2 SYDVKM. This CDR3 comprises 13 residues. CDR3 loop: CASSLPEGYEQYF. The CDR3 nucleotides are TGTGCCAGCAGTTTACCGGAGGGGTACGAGCAGTACTTC.

J is TRBJ2-5 and V is TRBV9; unclear D gene. The DNA end lines up better with TRBJ2-7; the J call may be wrong. The CDR3 consists of 14 residues. CDR1 SGDLS and CDR2 YYNGEE come from the germline V gene. The CDR3 region has the DNA TGTGCCAGCAGCGTAGCTGTTCCCTCCTACGAGCAGTACTTC. The encoded protein is CASSVAVPSYEQYF.

V is TRBV28 and J is TRBJ2-5; 11 nucleotides line up with TRBD2. The CDR3 extends over 18 amino acids. The germline V gene encodes CDR1 MDHEN and CDR2 SYDVKM. J gave up 3 bases and V 6 bases, and 15 bases lay outside the gene matches. The CDR3 DNA reads TGTGCCAGCAGCCCCCAGGGGGGGGTAGCGGGAGGGAAAGAGACCCAGTACTTC. This codes for CASSPQGGVAGGKETQYF.

CDR3 bases: TGTGCCAGCAGTGGGGGACTAGCGGGCCCCGGGGGGGCCCAGTACTTC. Its translation is CASSGGLAGPGGAQYF. J is TRBJ2-5 and V is TRBV4-2; 12 bases fit TRBD2. The ends lost 6 bases at V and 9 bases at J; junction bases unmatched: 14. CDR3 length: 16 amino acids. Germline CDR1 LGHNA, CDR2 YNFKEQ.

The chain joins TRBV5-1 to TRBJ2-2; 11 nucleotides line up with TRBD1. There are 15 residues in the CDR3. V shed 3 bases and J 5 bases; nucleotides not matched to a gene: 3. Germline CDR1 is SGHRS and CDR2 is YFSETQ. The CDR3 sequence is CASSWGQGVTGELFF. Written as DNA, the CDR3 is TGCGCCAGCAGCTGGGGACAGGGGGTAACCGGGGAGCTGTTTTTT.

The chain employs TRBV7-3 and TRBJ1-3, with a tentative D call TRBD1 (5 bases). Per germline, CDR1 SGHTA and CDR2 FQGTGA. Trimming left V 3 bases short and J 0 bases short, with 15 bases between. The CDR3 contains 17 residues. CDR3 amino acids: CASSFGQGLSSGNTIYF. CDR3 nucleotides: TGTGCCAGCAGCTTCGGGCAGGGCCTAAGCTCTGGAAACACCATATATTTT.

This rearrangement joins TRBV28 to TRBJ2-1; 10 nucleotides agree with TRBD2. The CDR3 sequence is 18 residues long. CDR1 is MDHEN and CDR2 is SYDVKM in the germline V gene. Germline trimming cut 3 bases from V and 1 base from J; bases unmatched to any gene: 9. CDR3 nucleotide sequence: TGTGCCAGCAGTTTGTCCCTAGCGGGAGTTGGTTCCTACAATGAGCAGTTCTTC. This gives the protein CASSLSLAGVGSYNEQFF.

The chain has TRBV20-1 and TRBJ1-3, with 7 positions matching TRBD1. Germline CDR1 and CDR2: DFQATT and SNEGSKA (reference sequence). The CDR3 totals 11 residues. In nucleotides, the CDR3 is TGCAGCCTGGACAGGGGAAACACCATATATTTT. Translation gives CSLDRGNTIYF.

This clone was counted a few times. The chain recombines TRBV18 with TRBJ2-3, with TRBD2 matching over 9 bases. The CDR3 is 18 amino acids. The V and J ends lost 4 bases and 0 bases, in that order; junction bases with no gene match: 11. The germline gives CDR1 KGHSH, CDR2 LQKENI. The CDR3, as DNA: TGTGCCAGCTCACTCAAAAGCGGGGGGCTTACTAGCACAGATACGCAGTATTTT. Encoded protein: CASSLKSGGLTSTDTQYF.

The rearrangement uses TRBV7-2 and TRBJ1-6, with 9 bases aligning to TRBD1. V shed 5 bases and J 6 bases; nucleotides not matched to a gene: 11. Germline V lookup: CDR1 SGHTA, CDR2 FQGNSA. This CDR3 spans 17 amino acids. The CDR3 DNA sequence: TGTGCCAGCAGCCCGTCTTCCGGGGACAGGGTTAATTCACCCCTCCACTTT. Protein sequence: CASSPSSGDRVNSPLHF. Looking up the rest from reference TRBV7-2 and TRBJ1-6 gives the full variable domain: GAGVSQSPSNKVTEKGKDVELRCDPISGHTALYWYRQSLGQGLEFLIYFQGNSAPDKSGLPSDRFSAERTGGSVSTLTIQRTQQEDSAVYLCASSPSSGDRVNSPLHFGNGTRLTVT.

CDR3 nucleotides: TGCAGCGTTGAACGAAAGGGGCCAGGCTATGGCTACACCTTC. Protein: CSVERKGPGYGYTF. The chain is built from TRBV29-1 and TRBJ1-2, with a weak D call TRBD1 (5 bases). This CDR3 has 14 residues. Trimming shortened V by 2 bases and J by 4 bases, and 14 bases separated the two germline ends. The germline V gene has CDR1 SQVTM and CDR2 ANQGSEA.

The chain recombines TRBV19 with TRBJ2-7; TRBD1 agrees at 8 bases. Germline CDR1 is LNHDA and CDR2 is SQIVND (reference sequence). V was clipped by 4 bases and J by 5 bases; unmatched bases: 7. The CDR3 contains 14 residues. DNA of the CDR3: TGTGCCAGTAGTACGGTGGACAGGGCGGACGAGCAGTACTTC. Its protein product is CASSTVDRADEQYF.

The genes are TRBV7-3 and TRBJ2-1; 7 bases align to TRBD2. This CDR3 is built from 14 residues. CDR1 SGHTA and CDR2 FQGTGA come from the germline V gene. The V gene end was trimmed by 1 base and the J gene end by 8 bases; junction bases not matched to a gene: 5. The DNA for the CDR3 is TGTGCCAGCAGCTTAAGCGGGAGTGGGTATGAGCAGTTCTTC. This encodes CASSLSGSGYEQFF.

This clone was observed a handful of times. The J gene is TRBJ2-7, the V gene TRBV6-5, with TRBD2 matching over 11 bases. Germline loops: CDR1 MNHEY, CDR2 SVGAGI. Trimming took 6 bases from V and 6 from J; bases not matched to a gene: 10. CDR3 length: 15 amino acids. The CDR3, as DNA: TGTGCCAGCAGCCACCTAGCGGGAGGAGGGGGCGAGCAGTACTTC. This sequence encodes CASSHLAGGGGEQYF.

The CDR3 DNA follows: TGTGCCAGCAGTGAAGGGTCCCGGGAGCAGTACTTC. Amino acids: CASSEGSREQYF. This sequence joins TRBV6-1 and TRBJ2-7, with D unclear. Germline values: CDR1 MNHNS, CDR2 SASEGT. This CDR3 has 12 residues. V lost 1 base to trimming and J lost 7 bases, with 8 bases between them.

With regard to this clone: A junction boundary mismatches the germline segment, possibly from a read error. Other DNA sequences of this sample code for an identical CDR3. The genes are TRBV5-4 and TRBJ1-1; D perhaps matches TRBD1 (5 bases). The germline gives CDR1 SGHNT, CDR2 YYREEE (reference sequence). The CDR3 loop spans 14 amino acids. The CDR3 DNA is TGTGCTAGCAGCTTGCCGAACACTCGGGGGGGGGCTTTCTTT. This sequence encodes CASSLPNTRGGAFF.

The rearrangement uses TRBV9 and TRBJ2-3, with D perhaps TRBD2 (7 bases). V was clipped by 3 bases and J by 2 bases, with 22 bases between them. This CDR3 comprises 18 residues. Germline values: CDR1 SGDLS, CDR2 YYNGEE. The CDR3 reads CASSDLPGGARLTDTQYF. CDR3 nucleotide sequence: TGTGCCAGCAGCGATCTCCCTGGGGGGGCTCGGCTCACAGATACGCAGTATTTT.

The chain has TRBV2 and TRBJ1-4; 8 bases match TRBD1. With V trimmed by 3 bases and J by 10 bases, 7 bases remained unmatched. Germline-derived CDR1 and CDR2 are SNHLY and FYNNEI. CDR3 length: 14 residues. CDR3 loop: CASSESGGLGKLFF. The CDR3 region has the DNA TGTGCCAGCAGTGAGTCAGGGGGCTTGGGAAAACTGTTTTTT.

This clone appeared once. The CDR3 loop is CASSYRDRGLYEQYF. CDR3 DNA: TGTGCCAGCAGTTACAGGGACAGGGGGCTCTACGAGCAGTACTTC. The gene calls are TRBV6-5 and TRBJ2-7; 12 nucleotides agree with TRBD1. Germline V gene lookup returns CDR1 MNHEY and CDR2 SVGAGI. CDR3 length equals 15 residues. The ends lost 2 bases at V and 3 bases at J; junction bases unmatched: 2.

This clone has more than one count but fewer than ten. The chain couples TRBV10-3 to TRBJ2-2; TRBD1 agrees at 11 bases. Per the germline V gene, CDR1 is ENHRY and CDR2 is SYGVKD. Trimming removed 11 bases from V and 5 bases from J; junction bases left unmatched: 7. The CDR3 spans 14 residues. CDR3 region: CASLDRGPTGELFF. The CDR3 DNA sequence: TGTGCCTCCCTGGACAGGGGGCCTACCGGGGAGCTGTTTTTT.

The chain has TRBV28 and TRBJ1-1; D unresolved. The CDR3 sequence is 13 residues long. Trimming shortened V by 6 bases and J by 0 bases, and 8 bases separated the two germline ends. Germline CDR1 and CDR2: MDHEN and SYDVKM. The CDR3 nucleotides are TGTGCCAGCAGGAAGAGTTTGAACACTGAAGCTTTCTTT. Its protein product is CASRKSLNTEAFF.

Only a few counts were recorded for this clone. The V gene is TRBV7-9, the J gene TRBJ2-3; a weak D match, TRBD1 (6 bases). CDR1 SEHNR and CDR2 FQNEAQ come from the germline V gene (reference sequence). V was pared by 3 bases and J by 3 bases, with 16 bases between. The CDR3 is made up of 16 amino acids. The CDR3 loop reads CASSFKRGFGTDTQYF. The CDR3 DNA is TGTGCCAGCAGCTTCAAAAGGGGGTTTGGTACAGATACGCAGTATTTT. The full variable domain, completed using reference TRBV7-9 and TRBJ2-3, is DTGVSQNPRHKITKRGQNVTFRCDPISEHNRLYWYRQTLGQGPEFLTYFQNEAQLEKSRLLSDRFSAERPKGSFSTLEIQRTEQGDSAMYLCASSFKRGFGTDTQYFGPGTRLTVL.

CDR3 in DNA: TGTGCCAGCAATGTGGGTGGCAGGGAAGCTTTCTTT. This encodes CASNVGGREAFF. V is TRBV27 and J is TRBJ1-1; D gene unclear. The germline V gene encodes CDR1 MNHEY and CDR2 SMNVEV (reference sequence). CDR3 length: 12 amino acids. Trimming took off 7 bases at V and 8 bases at J, with 14 bases between the two ends.